This TCR beta chain derives from a study of T cell responses to AZD1222 COVID-19 vaccine. The CDR3 loop spans 16 amino acids. Trimming took 0 bases from V and 0 from J, leaving 12 bases between them. Looked up from germline, CDR1 is SGHRS and CDR2 is YFSETQ. The protocol was immunoSEQ multiplex PCR, while the TCRdb copy is restricted to in-frame clones and leaves out a portion. The data contain 140,000 to 150,000 clones, roughly 93% of them seen just once; the ten biggest clones take up just over 5%. This receptor was obtained from an adult in good health. This chain uses TRBV5-1 with TRBJ1-2; TRBD1 is a possible D gene (5 bases). The starting material was peripheral blood, obtained on day 0 of AZD1222 vaccination. The CDR3 nucleotides are TGCGCCAGCAGCTTGGGGACATCCTTTGCTAACTATGGCTACACCTTC. This codes for CASSLGTSFANYGYTF.